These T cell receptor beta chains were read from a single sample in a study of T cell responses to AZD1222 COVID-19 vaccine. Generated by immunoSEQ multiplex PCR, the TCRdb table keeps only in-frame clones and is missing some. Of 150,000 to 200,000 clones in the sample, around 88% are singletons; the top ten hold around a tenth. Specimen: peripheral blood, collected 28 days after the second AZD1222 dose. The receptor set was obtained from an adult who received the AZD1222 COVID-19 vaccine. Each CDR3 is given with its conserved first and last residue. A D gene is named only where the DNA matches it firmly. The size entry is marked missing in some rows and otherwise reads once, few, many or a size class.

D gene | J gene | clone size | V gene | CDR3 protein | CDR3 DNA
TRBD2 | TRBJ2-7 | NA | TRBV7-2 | CASSLASGGAYEQYF | TGTGCCAGCAGCTTAGCTAGCGGGGGGGCCTACGAGCAGTACTTC
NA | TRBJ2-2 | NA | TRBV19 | CASSPPGRVNTGELFF | TGTGCCAGTAGCCCTCCGGGCAGGGTGAACACCGGGGAGCTGTTTTTT
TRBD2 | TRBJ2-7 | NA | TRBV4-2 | CASSQAGLADSYEQYF | TGTGCCAGCAGCCAAGCAGGACTAGCGGATTCCTACGAGCAGTACTTC
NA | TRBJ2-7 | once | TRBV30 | CAWSVAGGYEQYF | TGTGCCTGGAGTGTAGCCGGGGGCTACGAGCAGTACTTC
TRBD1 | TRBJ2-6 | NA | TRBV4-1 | CASSQVTGGAGANVLTF | TGCGCCAGCAGCCAAGTTACAGGGGGCGCTGGGGCCAACGTCCTGACTTTC
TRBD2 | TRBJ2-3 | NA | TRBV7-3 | CASSLLGRGTDTQYF | TGTGCCAGCAGCTTATTGGGGAGGGGAACAGATACGCAGTATTTT
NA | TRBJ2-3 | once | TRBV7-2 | CASSLGSLRDTQYF | TGTGCCAGCAGCTTAGGCTCACTTAGGGATACGCAGTATTTT
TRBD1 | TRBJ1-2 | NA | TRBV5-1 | CASSEAGTGVNGYTF | TGCGCCAGCAGCGAGGCCGGGACAGGGGTCAATGGCTACACCTTC
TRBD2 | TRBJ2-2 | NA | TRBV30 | CACRGVVNTGELFF | TGTGCCTGCCGGGGGGTTGTGAACACCGGGGAGCTGTTTTTT
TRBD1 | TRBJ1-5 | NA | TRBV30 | CAWGQGMGQPQHF | TGTGCCTGGGGACAGGGGATGGGTCAGCCCCAGCATTTT
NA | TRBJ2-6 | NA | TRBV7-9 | CASSFGSSGANVLTF | TGTGCCAGCAGCTTCGGTTCCTCTGGGGCCAACGTCCTGACTTTC
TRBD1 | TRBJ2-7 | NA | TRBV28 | CASSGRDRGNDEQYF | TGTGCCAGCAGTGGCCGGGACAGGGGGAACGACGAGCAGTACTTC
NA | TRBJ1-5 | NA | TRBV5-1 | CASSLGAGQPQHF | TGCGCCAGCAGCTTGGGGGCGGGACAGCCCCAGCATTTT
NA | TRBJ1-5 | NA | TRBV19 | CASSLGVSNQPQHF | TGTGCCAGTAGCCTCGGGGTAAGCAATCAGCCCCAGCATTTT
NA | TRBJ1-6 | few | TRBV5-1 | CASSRDGNNSPLHF | TGCGCCAGCAGCCGCGACGGAAATAATTCACCCCTCCACTTT
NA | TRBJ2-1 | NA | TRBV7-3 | CASSLRTTYDSYNEQFF | TGTGCCAGCAGCTTACGGACGACATATGACTCCTACAATGAGCAGTTCTTC
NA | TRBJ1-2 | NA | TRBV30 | CAWNAVSNYGYTF | TGTGCCTGGAATGCGGTATCTAACTATGGCTACACCTTC
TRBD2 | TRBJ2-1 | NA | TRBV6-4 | CASSESLAGYNEQFF | TGTGCCAGCAGTGAGTCACTAGCGGGGTACAATGAGCAGTTCTTC
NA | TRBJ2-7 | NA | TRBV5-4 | CASSRGSGLSEQYF | TGTGCCAGCAGCCGAGGGTCGGGGCTCTCCGAGCAGTACTTC
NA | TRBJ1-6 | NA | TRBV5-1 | CASSHQPLIRQEPSPLHF | TGCGCCAGCAGCCACCAACCTCTAATAAGACAGGAACCTTCACCCCTCCACTTT
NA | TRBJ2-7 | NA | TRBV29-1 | CSVGPSSYEQYF | TGCAGCGTTGGGCCCTCCTCCTACGAGCAGTACTTC
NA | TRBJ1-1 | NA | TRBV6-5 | CAALRGGTEAFF | TGTGCCGCCCTCAGGGGCGGTACTGAAGCTTTCTTT
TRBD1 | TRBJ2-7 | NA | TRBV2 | CASSGTGGGYEQYF | TGTGCCAGCAGTGGAACAGGGGGCGGGTACGAGCAGTACTTC
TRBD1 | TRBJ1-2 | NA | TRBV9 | CASSAGTGTYGYTF | TGTGCCAGCAGCGCCGGGACAGGGACCTATGGCTACACCTTC
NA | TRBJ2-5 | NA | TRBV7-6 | CASSLVDRRETQYF | TGTGCCAGCAGTCTAGTGGACAGAAGGGAGACCCAGTACTTC
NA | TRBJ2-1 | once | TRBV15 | CATSKVGDEQFF | TGTGCCACCAGCAAGGTCGGGGATGAGCAGTTCTTC
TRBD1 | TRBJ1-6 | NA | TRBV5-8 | CASSFNGHRGQGHF | TGTGCCAGCAGCTTTAACGGCCACAGGGGACAAGGTCACTTT
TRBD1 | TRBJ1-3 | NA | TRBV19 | CASSITGTDSGNTIYF | TGTGCCAGTAGTATAACGGGGACAGACTCTGGAAACACCATATATTTT
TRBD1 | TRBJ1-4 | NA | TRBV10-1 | CASSNGGHRGEKLFF | TGCGCCAGCAGTAATGGAGGTCACAGGGGTGAAAAACTGTTTTTT
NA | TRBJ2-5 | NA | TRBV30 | CAWSPPSETQYF | TGTGCCTGGAGCCCGCCCTCAGAGACCCAGTACTTC
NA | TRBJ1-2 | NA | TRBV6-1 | CASSERNGNYGYTF | TGTGCCAGCAGTGAACGGAATGGAAACTATGGCTACACCTTC
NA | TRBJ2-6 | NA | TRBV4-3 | CASSRQSGSGANVLTF | TGCGCCAGCAGCCGCCAAAGTGGGTCTGGGGCCAACGTCCTGACTTTC
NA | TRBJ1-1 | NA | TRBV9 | CASSTLGGVNTEAFF | TGTGCCAGCAGCACCTTAGGTGGGGTAAACACTGAAGCTTTCTTT
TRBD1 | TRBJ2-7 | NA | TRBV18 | CASSLTTPGTGADEQYF | TGTGCCAGCTCACTCACAACCCCCGGGACAGGGGCCGACGAGCAGTACTTC
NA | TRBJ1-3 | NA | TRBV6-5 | CASSYGTGNTIYF | TGTGCCAGCAGTTACGGGACTGGAAACACCATATATTTT
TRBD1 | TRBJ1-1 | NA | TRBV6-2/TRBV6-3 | CASSKTGERVAFF | TGTGCCAGCAGTAAGACAGGGGAAAGGGTTGCTTTCTTT
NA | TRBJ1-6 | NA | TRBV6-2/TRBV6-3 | CASSYSRYSPLHF | TGTGCCAGCAGTTACTCCAGGTATTCACCCCTCCACTTT
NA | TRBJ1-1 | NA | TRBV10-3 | CAISEQGSGTEAFF | TGTGCCATCAGTGAGCAGGGAAGTGGGACTGAAGCTTTCTTT
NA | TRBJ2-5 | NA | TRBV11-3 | CASSLGGGQGTQYF | TGTGCCAGCAGCTTAGGTGGAGGGCAGGGGACCCAGTACTTC